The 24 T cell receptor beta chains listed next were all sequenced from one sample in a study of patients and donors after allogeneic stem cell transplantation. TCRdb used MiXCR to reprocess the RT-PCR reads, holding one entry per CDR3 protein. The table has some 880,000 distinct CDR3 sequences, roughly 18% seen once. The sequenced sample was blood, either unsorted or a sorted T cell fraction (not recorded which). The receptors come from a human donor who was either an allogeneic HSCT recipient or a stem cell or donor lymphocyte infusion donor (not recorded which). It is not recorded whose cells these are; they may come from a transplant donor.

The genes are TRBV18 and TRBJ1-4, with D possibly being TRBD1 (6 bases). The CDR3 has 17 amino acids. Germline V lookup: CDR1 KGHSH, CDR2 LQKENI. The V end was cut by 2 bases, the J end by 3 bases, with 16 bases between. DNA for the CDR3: TGTGCCAGCTCACCATTATCGGGGGGCGCCGCTAATGAAAAACTGTTTTTT. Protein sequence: CASSPLSGGAANEKLFF.

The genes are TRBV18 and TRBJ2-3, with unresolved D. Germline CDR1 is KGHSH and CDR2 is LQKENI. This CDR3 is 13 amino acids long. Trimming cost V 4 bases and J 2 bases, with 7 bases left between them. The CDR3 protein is CASSRLITDTQYF. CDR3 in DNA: TGTGCCAGCTCACGTCTTATCACAGATACGCAGTATTTT.

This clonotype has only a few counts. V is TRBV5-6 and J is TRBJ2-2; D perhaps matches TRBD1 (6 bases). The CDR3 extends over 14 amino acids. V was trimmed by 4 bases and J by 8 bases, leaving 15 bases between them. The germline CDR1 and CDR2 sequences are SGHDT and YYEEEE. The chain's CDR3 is CASSQGSSWGELFF. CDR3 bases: TGTGCCAGCAGCCAGGGGAGTTCGTGGGGGGAGCTGTTTTTT.

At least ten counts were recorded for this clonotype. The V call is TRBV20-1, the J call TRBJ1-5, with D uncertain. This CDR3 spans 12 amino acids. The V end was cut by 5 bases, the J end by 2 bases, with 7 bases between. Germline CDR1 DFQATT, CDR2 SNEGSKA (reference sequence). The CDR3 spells CSARSGNQPQHF. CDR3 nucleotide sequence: TGCAGTGCTCGAAGCGGCAATCAGCCCCAGCATTTT.

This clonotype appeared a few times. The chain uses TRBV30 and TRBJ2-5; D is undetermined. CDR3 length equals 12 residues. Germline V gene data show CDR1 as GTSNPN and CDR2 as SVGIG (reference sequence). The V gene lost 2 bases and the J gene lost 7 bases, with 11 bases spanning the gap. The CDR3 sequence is CAWSLGRGTQYF. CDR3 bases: TGTGCCTGGAGTCTCGGCCGCGGGACCCAGTACTTC.

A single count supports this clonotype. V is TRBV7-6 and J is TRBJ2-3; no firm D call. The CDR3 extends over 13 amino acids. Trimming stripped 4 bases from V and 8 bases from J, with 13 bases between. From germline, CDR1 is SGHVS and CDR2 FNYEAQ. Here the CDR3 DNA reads TGTGCCAGCAGCTCCCCCTGGGTAACTACGCAGTATTTT. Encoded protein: CASSSPWVTTQYF.

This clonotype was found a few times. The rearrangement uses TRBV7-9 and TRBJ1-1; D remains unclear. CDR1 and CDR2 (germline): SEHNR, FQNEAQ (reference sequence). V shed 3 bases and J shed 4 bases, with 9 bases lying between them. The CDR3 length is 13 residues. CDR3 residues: CASSFDTVTEAFF. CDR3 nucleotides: TGTGCCAGCAGCTTCGATACGGTCACTGAAGCTTTCTTT.

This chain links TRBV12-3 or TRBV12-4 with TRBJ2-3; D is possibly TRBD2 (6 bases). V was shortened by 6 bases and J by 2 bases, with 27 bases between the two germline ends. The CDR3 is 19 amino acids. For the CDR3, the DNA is TGTGCCAGCAGCTTGGGGGTGGTCCGGCGGGGTACTTCCACAGATACGCAGTATTTT. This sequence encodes CASSLGVVRRGTSTDTQYF.

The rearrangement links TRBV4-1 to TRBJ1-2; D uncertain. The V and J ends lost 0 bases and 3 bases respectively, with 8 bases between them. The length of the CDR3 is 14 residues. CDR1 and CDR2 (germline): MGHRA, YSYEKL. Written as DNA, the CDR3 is TGCGCCAGCAGCCAAGATCCGTCAGACTATGGCTACACCTTC. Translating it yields CASSQDPSDYGYTF.

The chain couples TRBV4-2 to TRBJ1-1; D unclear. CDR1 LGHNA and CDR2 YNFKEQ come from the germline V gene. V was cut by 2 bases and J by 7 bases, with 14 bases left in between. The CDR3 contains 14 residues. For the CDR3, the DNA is TGTGCCAGCAGCCAACCACAGTCTATTCTTGAAGCTTTCTTT. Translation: CASSQPQSILEAFF.

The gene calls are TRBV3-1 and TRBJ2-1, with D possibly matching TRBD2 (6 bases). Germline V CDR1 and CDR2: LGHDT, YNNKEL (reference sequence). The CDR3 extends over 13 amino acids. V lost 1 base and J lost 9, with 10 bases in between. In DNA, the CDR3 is TGTGCCAGCAGCCAAGTTCGGGGGATTGAGCAGTTCTTC. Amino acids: CASSQVRGIEQFF.

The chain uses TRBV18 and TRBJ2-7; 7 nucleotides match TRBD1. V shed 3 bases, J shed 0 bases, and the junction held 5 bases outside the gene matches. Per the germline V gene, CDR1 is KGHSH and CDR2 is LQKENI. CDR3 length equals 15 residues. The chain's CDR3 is CASSPATGSSYEQYF. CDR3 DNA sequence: TGTGCCAGCTCACCGGCGACAGGGAGCTCCTACGAGCAGTACTTC.

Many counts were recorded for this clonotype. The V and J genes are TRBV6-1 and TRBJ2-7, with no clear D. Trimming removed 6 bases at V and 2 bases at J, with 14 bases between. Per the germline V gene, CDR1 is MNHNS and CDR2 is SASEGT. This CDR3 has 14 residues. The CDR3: CASRPITSTYEQYF. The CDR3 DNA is TGTGCCAGCAGACCCATTACTTCAACCTACGAGCAGTACTTC.

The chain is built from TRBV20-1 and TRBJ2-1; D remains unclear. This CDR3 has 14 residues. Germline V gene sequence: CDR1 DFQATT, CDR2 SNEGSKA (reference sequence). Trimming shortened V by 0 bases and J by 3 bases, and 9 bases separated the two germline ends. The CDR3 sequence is CSARDLGDYNEQFF. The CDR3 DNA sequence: TGCAGTGCTAGAGATCTTGGAGACTACAATGAGCAGTTCTTC.

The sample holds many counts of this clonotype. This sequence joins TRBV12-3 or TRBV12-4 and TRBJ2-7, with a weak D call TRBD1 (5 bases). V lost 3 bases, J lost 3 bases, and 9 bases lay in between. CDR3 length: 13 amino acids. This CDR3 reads CASSLDTYYEQYF. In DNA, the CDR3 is TGTGCCAGCAGTTTGGACACGTACTACGAGCAGTACTTC.

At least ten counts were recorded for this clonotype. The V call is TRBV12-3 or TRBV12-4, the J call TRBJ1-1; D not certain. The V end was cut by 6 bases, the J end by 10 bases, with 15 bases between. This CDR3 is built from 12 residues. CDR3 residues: CASSPGPRGAFF. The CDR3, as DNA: TGTGCCAGCAGCCCCGGCCCACGCGGAGCTTTCTTT.

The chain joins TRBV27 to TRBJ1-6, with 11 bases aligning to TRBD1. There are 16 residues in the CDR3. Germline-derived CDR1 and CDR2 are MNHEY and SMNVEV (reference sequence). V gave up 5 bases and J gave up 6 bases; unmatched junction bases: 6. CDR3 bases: TGTGCCAGCAGTGGACAGGGGGCGCTGGGTAATTCACCCCTCCACTTT. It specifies CASSGQGALGNSPLHF.

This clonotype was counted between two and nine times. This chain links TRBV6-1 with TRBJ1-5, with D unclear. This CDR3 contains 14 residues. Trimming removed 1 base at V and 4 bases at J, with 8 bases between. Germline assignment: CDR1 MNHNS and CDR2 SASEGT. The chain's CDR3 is CASSEGGYNQPQHF. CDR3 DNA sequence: TGTGCCAGCAGTGAAGGCGGGTATAATCAGCCCCAGCATTTT.

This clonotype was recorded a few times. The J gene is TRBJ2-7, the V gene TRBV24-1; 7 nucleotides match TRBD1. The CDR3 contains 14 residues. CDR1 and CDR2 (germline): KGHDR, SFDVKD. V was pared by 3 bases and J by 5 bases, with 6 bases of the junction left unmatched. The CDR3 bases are TGTGCCACCAGTGATGGTACAGGGGTCCACGAGCAGTACTTC. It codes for CATSDGTGVHEQYF.

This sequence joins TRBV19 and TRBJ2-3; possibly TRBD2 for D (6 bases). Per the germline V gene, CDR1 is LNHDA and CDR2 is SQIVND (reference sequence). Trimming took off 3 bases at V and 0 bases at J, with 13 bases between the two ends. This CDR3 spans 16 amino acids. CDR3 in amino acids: CASSMESSASTDTQYF. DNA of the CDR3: TGTGCCAGTAGTATGGAGTCTAGCGCTAGCACAGATACGCAGTATTTT.

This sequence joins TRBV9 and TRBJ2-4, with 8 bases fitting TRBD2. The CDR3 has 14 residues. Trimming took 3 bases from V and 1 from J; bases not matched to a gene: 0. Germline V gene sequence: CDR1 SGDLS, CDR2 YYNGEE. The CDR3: CASSASGAKNIQYF. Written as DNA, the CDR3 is TGTGCCAGCAGCGCTAGCGGGGCCAAAAACATTCAGTACTTC.

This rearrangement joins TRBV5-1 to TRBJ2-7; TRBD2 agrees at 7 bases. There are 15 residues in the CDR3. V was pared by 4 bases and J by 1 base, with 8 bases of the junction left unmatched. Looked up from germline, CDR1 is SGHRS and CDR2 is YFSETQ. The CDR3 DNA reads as TGCGCCAGCAGCCCGCTCGGACTAGTATCCTACGAGCAGTACTTC. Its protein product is CASSPLGLVSYEQYF.

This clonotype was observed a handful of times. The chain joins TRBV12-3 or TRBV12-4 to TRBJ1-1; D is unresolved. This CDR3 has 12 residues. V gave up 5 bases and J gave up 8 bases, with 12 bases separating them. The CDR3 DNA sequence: TGTGCCAGCAGTGGAAGGCCTAAGGAAGCTTTCTTT. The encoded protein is CASSGRPKEAFF.

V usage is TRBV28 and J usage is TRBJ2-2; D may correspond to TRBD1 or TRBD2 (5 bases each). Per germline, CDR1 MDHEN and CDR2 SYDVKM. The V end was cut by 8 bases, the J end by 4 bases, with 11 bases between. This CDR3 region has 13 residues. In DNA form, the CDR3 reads TGTGCCAGCGGGGACCCGCCCACCGGGGAGCTGTTTTTT. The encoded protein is CASGDPPTGELFF.